This T cell receptor (beta chain) stems from a study of CD8+ T cells in alopecia areata. Study context: Dosing with tofacitinib proceeded for 6 to 18 months, followed by 6 months off drug. Points from the study as a whole: Scalp lesions, especially in alopecia totalis/universalis, had higher clonality than normal scalp.

Treatment: oral pan-JAK inhibitor, 5-10 mg twice daily. Specimens obtained from alopecia areata patients comprised lesional scalp punch biopsies and peripheral blood. From PBMCs, CD4+ and CD8+ T cells were sorted. Isolated RNA was reverse transcribed into cDNA used as the sequencing template. The data were produced by immunoSEQ multiplex PCR, yet TCRdb's version contains in-frame clones alone and is incomplete. In the table there are a few hundred thousand clones, about 40% of which are singletons. Germline CDR1 and CDR2: SGDLS and YYNGEE. The ends were cut back, 3 bases at V and 4 bases at J, with 23 bases in the middle. The CDR3 has 17 residues. For this clone: No antigen is known for it.

The clonotype comes from a human donor with alopecia areata. The sample in question was CD4+ T cells sorted from blood, obtained around week 36, from a patient treated with tofacitinib. J is TRBJ2-7 and V is TRBV9; D remains unclear. This chain's CDR3 is CASSAGGAKRQLYEQYF. The CDR3 coding sequence is TGTGCCAGCAGCGCCGGTGGAGCCAAGCGTCAATTATACGAGCAGTACTTC.